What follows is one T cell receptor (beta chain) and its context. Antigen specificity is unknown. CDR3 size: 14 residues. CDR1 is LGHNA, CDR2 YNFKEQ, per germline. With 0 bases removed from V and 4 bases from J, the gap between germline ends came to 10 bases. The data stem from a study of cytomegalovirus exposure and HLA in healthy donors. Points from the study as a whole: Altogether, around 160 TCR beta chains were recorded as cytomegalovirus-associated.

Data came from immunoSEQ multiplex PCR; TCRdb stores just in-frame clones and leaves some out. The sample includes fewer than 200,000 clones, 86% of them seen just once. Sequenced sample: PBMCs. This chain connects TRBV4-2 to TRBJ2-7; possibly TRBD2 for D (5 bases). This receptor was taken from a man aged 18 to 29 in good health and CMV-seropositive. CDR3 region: CASSQDGESYEQYF. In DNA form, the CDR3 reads TGTGCCAGCAGCCAAGACGGGGAATCATACGAGCAGTACTTC.